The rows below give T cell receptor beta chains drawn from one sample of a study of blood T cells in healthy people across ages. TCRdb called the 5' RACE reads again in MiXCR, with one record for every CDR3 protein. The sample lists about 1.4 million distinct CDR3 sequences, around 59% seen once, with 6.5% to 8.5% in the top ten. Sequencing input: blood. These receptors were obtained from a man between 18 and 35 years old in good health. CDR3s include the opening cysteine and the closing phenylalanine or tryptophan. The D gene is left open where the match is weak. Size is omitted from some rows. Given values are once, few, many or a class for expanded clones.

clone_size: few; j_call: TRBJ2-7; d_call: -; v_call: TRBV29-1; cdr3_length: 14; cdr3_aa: CSVAVAGRTYEQYF; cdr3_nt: TGCAGCGTTGCCGTGGCAGGGCGAACCTACGAGCAGTACTTC
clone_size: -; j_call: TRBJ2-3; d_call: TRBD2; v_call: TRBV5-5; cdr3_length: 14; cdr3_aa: CASRTSGMTDTQYF; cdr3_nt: TGTGCCAGCCGGACTAGCGGGATGACAGATACGCAGTATTTT
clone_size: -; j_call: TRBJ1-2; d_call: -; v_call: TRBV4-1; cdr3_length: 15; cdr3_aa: CASSPTDTANYGYTF; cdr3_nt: TGCGCCAGCAGTCCTACTGACACCGCTAACTATGGCTACACCTTC
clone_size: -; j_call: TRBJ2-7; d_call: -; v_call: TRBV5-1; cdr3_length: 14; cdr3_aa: CASSWGGNSNEQYF; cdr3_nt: TGTGCCAGCAGCTGGGGCGGGAATAGCAACGAGCAGTACTTC
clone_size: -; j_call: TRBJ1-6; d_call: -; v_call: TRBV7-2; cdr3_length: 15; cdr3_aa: CASSLGTANNSPLHF; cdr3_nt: TGTGCCAGCAGCTTAGGGACAGCCAATAATTCACCCCTCCACTTT
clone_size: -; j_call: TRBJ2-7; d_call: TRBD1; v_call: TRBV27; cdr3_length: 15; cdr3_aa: CASSQLTTGAYEQYF; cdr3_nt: TGTGCCAGCAGCCAATTAACGACAGGGGCCTACGAGCAGTACTTC
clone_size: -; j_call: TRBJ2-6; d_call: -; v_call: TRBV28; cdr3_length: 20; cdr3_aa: CASSFLLQGSSESGANVLTF; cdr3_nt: TGTGCCAGCAGTTTCCTACTACAGGGAAGCAGTGAGTCTGGGGCCAACGTCCTGACTTTC
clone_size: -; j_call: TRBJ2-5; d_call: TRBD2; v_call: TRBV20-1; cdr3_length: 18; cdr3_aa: CSAKSGTTSGGGSGTQYF; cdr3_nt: TGCAGTGCTAAGAGCGGGACTACTAGCGGGGGGGGTTCCGGGACCCAGTACTTC
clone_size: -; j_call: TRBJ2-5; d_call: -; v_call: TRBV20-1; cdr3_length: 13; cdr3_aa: CSGGSLVRETQYF; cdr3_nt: TGCAGTGGGGGATCACTAGTCCGAGAGACCCAGTACTTC
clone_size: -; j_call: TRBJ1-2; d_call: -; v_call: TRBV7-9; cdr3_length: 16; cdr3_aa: CASSSPYGRPNYGYTF; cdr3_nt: TGTGCCAGCAGTTCCCCCTATGGCCGTCCTAACTATGGCTACACCTTC
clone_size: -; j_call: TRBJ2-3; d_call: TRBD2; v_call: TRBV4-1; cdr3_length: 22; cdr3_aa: CASSLSPGPGLAGDRSTDTQYF; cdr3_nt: TGCGCCAGCAGCCTCTCACCCGGTCCGGGACTAGCGGGAGATCGGAGCACAGATACGCAGTATTTT
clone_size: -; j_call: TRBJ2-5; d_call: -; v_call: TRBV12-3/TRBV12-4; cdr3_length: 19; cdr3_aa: CASSFWRIKKEIGGLTQYF; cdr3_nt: TGTGCCAGCAGTTTCTGGAGGATAAAAAAAGAGATTGGTGGCTTGACCCAGTACTTC
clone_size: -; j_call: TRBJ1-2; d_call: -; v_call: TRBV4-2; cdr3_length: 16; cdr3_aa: CASSQAGTQANYGYTF; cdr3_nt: TGTGCCAGCAGCCAAGCGGGGACACAAGCTAACTATGGCTACACCTTC
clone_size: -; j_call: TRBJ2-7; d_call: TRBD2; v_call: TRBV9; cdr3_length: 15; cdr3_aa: CASSAQTGTSNEQYF; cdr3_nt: TGTGCCAGCAGCGCTCAAACCGGGACTAGCAACGAGCAGTACTTC
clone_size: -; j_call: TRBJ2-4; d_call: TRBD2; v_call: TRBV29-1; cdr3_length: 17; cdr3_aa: CSASLAGRPVAKNIQYF; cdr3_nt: TGCAGCGCCTCACTAGCGGGGAGGCCCGTAGCCAAAAACATTCAGTACTTC
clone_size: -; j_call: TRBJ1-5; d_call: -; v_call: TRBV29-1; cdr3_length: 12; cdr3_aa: CSVVRSDQSQHF; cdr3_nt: TGCAGCGTTGTCAGGTCAGATCAGTCCCAGCATTTT
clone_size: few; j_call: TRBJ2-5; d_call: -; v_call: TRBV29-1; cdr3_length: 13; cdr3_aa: CSVDWVGRETQYF; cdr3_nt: TGCAGCGTCGACTGGGTGGGGAGGGAGACCCAGTACTTC
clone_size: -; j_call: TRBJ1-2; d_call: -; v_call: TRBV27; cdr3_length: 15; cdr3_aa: CASSFSPTANYGYTF; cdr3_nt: TGTGCCAGCAGTTTCTCCCCGACGGCTAACTATGGCTACACCTTC
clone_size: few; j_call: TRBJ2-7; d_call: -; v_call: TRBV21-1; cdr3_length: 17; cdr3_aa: CASSKGALAGYSYEQYF; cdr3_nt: TGTGCCAGCAGCAAAGGGGCTCTAGCGGGTTACTCCTACGAGCAGTACTTC
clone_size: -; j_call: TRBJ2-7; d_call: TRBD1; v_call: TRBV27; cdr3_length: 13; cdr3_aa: CASRGTGTYEQYF; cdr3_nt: TGTGCCAGCAGGGGGACAGGGACCTACGAGCAGTACTTC
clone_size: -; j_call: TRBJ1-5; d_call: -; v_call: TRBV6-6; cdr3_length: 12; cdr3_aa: CASRVGVQPQHF; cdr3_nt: TGTGCCAGCAGGGTGGGGGTTCAGCCCCAGCATTTT
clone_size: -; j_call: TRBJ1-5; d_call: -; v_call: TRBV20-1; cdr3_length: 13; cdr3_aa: CSATGRETQPQHF; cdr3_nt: TGCAGCGCTACGGGCAGGGAGACCCAGCCCCAGCATTTT
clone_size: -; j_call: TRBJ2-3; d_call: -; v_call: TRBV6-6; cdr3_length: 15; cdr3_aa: CASSEGGFSTDTQYF; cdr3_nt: TGTGCCAGCTCGGAGGGTGGCTTTAGCACAGATACGCAGTATTTT
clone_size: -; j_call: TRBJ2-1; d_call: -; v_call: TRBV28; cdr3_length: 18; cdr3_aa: CASSLAGRWDPSYNEQFF; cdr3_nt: TGTGCCAGCAGTTTAGCGGGGCGGTGGGACCCCTCCTACAATGAGCAGTTCTTC
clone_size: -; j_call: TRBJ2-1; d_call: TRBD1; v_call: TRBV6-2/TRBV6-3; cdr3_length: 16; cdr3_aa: CASRVGTGATNNEQFF; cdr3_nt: TGTGCCAGCAGGGTAGGGACAGGCGCGACGAACAATGAGCAGTTCTTC
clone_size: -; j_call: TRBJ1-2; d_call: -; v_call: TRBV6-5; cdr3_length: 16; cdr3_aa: CASSYSQEDRIYGYTF; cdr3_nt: TGTGCCAGTAGTTACTCACAAGAGGACCGAATCTATGGCTACACCTTC
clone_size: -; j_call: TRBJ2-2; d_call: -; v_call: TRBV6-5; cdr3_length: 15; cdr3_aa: CASSTHREDTGELFF; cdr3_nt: TGTGCCAGCAGTACCCACAGGGAGGACACCGGGGAGCTGTTTTTT
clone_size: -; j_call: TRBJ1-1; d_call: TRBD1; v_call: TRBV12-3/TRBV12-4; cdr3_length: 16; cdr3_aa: CASSPPETGDLTEAFF; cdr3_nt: TGTGCCAGCAGTCCCCCCGAGACAGGGGATTTGACCGAAGCTTTCTTT
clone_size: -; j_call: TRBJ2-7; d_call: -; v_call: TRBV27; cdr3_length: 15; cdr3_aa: CTSSFRGLPSYEQYF; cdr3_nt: TGTACCAGCAGTTTTCGGGGGCTACCCTCCTACGAGCAGTACTTC
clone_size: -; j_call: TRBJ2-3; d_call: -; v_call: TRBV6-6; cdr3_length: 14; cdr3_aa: CASSSANRFGTQYF; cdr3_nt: TGTGCCAGCAGTTCCGCAAACCGGTTCGGTACGCAGTATTTT
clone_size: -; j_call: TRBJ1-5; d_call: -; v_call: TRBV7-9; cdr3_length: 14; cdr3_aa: CASSLSPGRQPQHF; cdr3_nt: TGTGCCAGCAGCTTAAGCCCAGGACGGCAGCCCCAGCATTTT
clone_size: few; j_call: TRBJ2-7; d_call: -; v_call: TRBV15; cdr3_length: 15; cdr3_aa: CATSGLGELHYEQYF; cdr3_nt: TGTGCCACCAGCGGACTCGGGGAGTTACACTACGAGCAGTACTTC
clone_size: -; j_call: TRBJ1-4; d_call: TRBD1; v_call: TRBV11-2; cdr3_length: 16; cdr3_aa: CASSDPGTANNEKLFF; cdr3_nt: TGTGCCAGCAGCGACCCCGGGACAGCGAATAATGAAAAACTGTTTTTT
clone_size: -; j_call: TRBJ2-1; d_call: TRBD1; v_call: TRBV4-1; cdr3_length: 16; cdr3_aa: CASSQADRDGWDEQFF; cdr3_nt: TGCGCCAGCAGCCAGGCGGACAGGGATGGGTGGGATGAGCAGTTCTTC
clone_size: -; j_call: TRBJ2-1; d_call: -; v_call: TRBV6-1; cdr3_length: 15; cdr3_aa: CASSEIGSAANEQFF; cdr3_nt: TGTGCCAGCAGTGAGATTGGTAGCGCGGCGAATGAGCAGTTCTTC
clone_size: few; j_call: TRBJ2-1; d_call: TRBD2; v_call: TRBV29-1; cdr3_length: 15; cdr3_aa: CSVDGLAGGDNEQFF; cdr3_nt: TGCAGCGTTGACGGTCTAGCGGGAGGTGACAATGAGCAGTTCTTC
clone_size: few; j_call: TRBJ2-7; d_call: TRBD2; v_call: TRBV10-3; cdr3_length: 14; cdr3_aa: CAIRDSGGEYEQYF; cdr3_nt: TGTGCCATCAGGGACAGCGGGGGGGAATACGAGCAGTACTTC
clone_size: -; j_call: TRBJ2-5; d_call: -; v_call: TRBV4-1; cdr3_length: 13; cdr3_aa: CVSSQSEGETQYF; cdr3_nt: TGCGTCAGCAGCCAAAGTGAAGGAGAGACCCAGTACTTC
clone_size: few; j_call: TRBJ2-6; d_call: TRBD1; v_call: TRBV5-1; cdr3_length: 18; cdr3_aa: CASSAHRTGVSGANVLTF; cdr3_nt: TGCGCCAGCAGCGCCCATCGGACAGGGGTTTCTGGGGCCAACGTCCTGACTTTC
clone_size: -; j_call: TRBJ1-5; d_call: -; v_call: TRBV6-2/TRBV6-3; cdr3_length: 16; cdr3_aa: CASSLRTAYSNQPQHF; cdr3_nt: TGTGCCAGCAGTCTTAGGACCGCGTATAGCAATCAGCCCCAGCATTTT
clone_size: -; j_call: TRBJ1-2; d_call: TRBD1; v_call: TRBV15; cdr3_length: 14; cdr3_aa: CATSRDRENYGYTF; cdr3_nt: TGTGCCACCAGCAGGGACAGGGAGAACTATGGCTACACCTTC
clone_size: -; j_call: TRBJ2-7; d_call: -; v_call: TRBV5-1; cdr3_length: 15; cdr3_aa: CASSLWGRELDEQYF; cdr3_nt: TGCGCCAGCAGCTTGTGGGGGCGTGAGTTGGACGAGCAGTACTTC
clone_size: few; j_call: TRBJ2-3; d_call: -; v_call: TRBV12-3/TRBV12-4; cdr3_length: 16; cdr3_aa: CASSLGSSPYTDTQYF; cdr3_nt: TGTGCCAGCAGTTTGGGGTCCAGCCCCTACACAGATACGCAGTATTTT
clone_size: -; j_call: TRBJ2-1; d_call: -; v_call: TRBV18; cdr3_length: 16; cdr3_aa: CASSSWDVSSYNEQFF; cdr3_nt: TGTGCCAGCTCATCTTGGGACGTCAGCTCCTACAATGAGCAGTTCTTC
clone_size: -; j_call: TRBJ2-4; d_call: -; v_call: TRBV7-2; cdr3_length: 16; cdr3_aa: CASSITRGVNKNIQYF; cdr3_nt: TGTGCCAGCAGCATAACGAGGGGGGTAAACAAAAACATTCAGTACTTC
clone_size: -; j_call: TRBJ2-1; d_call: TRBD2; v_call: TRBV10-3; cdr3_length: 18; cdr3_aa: CAISESTQASGIYNEQFF; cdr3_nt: TGTGCCATCAGTGAGTCGACTCAAGCTAGCGGGATATATAATGAGCAGTTCTTC
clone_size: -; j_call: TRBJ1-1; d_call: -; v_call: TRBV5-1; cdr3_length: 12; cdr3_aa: CASSLGVAEAFF; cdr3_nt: TGCGCCAGCTCACTTGGGGTCGCTGAAGCTTTCTTT
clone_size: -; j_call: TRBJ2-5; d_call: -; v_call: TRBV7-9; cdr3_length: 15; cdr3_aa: CASSLVQTGQETQYF; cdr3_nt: TGTGCCAGCAGCTTAGTTCAGACAGGCCAAGAGACCCAGTACTTC
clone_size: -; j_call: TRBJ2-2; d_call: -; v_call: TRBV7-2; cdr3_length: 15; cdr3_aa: CASSLGGTLTGELFF; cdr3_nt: TGTGCCAGCAGCTTAGGTGGGACCCTAACCGGGGAGCTGTTTTTT
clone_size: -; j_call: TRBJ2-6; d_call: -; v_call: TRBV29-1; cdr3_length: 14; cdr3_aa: CSVVGSSGANVLTF; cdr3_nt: TGCAGCGTTGTGGGGTCCTCTGGGGCCAACGTCCTGACTTTC
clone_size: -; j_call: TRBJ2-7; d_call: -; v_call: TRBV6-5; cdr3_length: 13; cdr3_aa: CASSYGDSGEQYF; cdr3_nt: TGTGCCAGCAGTTACGGCGACAGTGGCGAGCAGTACTTC
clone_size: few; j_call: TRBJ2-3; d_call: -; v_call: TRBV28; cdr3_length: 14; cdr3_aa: CASSLRPITDTQYF; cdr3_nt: TGTGCCAGCAGTCTCCGCCCAATTACAGATACGCAGTATTTT
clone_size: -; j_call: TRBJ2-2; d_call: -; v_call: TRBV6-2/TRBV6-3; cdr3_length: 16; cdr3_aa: CASSYSDRMNTGELFF; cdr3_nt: TGTGCCAGCAGTTACTCGGACAGAATGAACACCGGGGAGCTGTTTTTT
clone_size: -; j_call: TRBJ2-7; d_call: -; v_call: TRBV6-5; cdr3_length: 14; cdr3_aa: CASSYSGPTYEQYF; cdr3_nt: TGTGCCAGCAGTTACTCGGGGCCGACCTACGAGCAGTACTTC
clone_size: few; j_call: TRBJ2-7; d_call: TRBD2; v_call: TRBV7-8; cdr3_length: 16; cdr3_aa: CASSPRGLAGPYEQYF; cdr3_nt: TGTGCCAGCAGCCCGAGAGGGCTAGCGGGGCCCTACGAGCAGTACTTC
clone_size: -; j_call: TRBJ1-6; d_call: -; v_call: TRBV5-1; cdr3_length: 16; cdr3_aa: CASSLSWANFNSPLHF; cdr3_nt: TGCGCCAGCAGCCTGAGCTGGGCAAACTTCAATTCACCCCTCCACTTT
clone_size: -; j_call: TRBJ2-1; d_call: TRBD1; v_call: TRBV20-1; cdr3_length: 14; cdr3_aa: CSANDRVGFNEQFF; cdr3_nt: TGCAGTGCGAATGACAGGGTAGGATTCAATGAGCAGTTCTTC